The rows below give T cell receptor beta chains drawn from one sample of a study of identifying expanded T cells in peripheral blood. The method was immunoSEQ multiplex PCR; TCRdb's version includes in-frame clones alone and lacks a portion of them. The repertoire has over 45,000 clones, roughly four fifths of them found once; the top ten carry roughly 15%. Sequenced input: blood. These receptors all come from a person aged 18 to 70 in good health. Both conserved end residues are part of each CDR3. Fields, in order: CDR3 DNA, CDR3 protein, D gene, V gene, J gene. The D gene is left open where the match is weak.

CDR3nt: TGTGCCAGTAGTGGGGGACAGGGGCCTTGGGGAGCCCAGTACTTC; CDR3aa: CASSGGQGPWGAQYF; d_gene: TRBD1; v_gene: TRBV19; j_gene: TRBJ2-5
CDR3nt: TGTGCCTGGAGAGCAGACTGGTCCTCTGGAAACACCATATATTTT; CDR3aa: CAWRADWSSGNTIYF; d_gene: NA; v_gene: TRBV30; j_gene: TRBJ1-3
CDR3nt: TGCGCCAGCAGCCAAGCCGGGACAGCCGGGGCCCCAGCTAACTATGGCTACACCTTC; CDR3aa: CASSQAGTAGAPANYGYTF; d_gene: TRBD1; v_gene: TRBV4-1; j_gene: TRBJ1-2
CDR3nt: TGTGCCAGCAGTTACGGCGGGAGGGGCCCAGATACGCAGTATTTT; CDR3aa: CASSYGGRGPDTQYF; d_gene: TRBD2; v_gene: TRBV6-5; j_gene: TRBJ2-3
CDR3nt: TGTGCCAGTAGCCCGGGACAGGAAGGCTATGGCTACACCTTC; CDR3aa: CASSPGQEGYGYTF; d_gene: TRBD1; v_gene: TRBV19; j_gene: TRBJ1-2
CDR3nt: TGTGCCAGCAGCTTTCAGCAAGAGACCCAGTACTTC; CDR3aa: CASSFQQETQYF; d_gene: NA; v_gene: TRBV5-5; j_gene: TRBJ2-5
CDR3nt: TGCGCCAGCAGCTTGGCTAGCCAAGAGACCCAGTACTTC; CDR3aa: CASSLASQETQYF; d_gene: NA; v_gene: TRBV5-1; j_gene: TRBJ2-5
CDR3nt: TGTGCCAGCAGTCACGGACAGGGAACAGATACGCAGTATTTT; CDR3aa: CASSHGQGTDTQYF; d_gene: TRBD1; v_gene: TRBV6-4; j_gene: TRBJ2-3
CDR3nt: TGTGCCAGCAGACCCTTAGCGGAGGTCACAGATACGCAGTATTTT; CDR3aa: CASRPLAEVTDTQYF; d_gene: NA; v_gene: TRBV27; j_gene: TRBJ2-3
CDR3nt: TGTGCCAGCAGTGACGCAACAGGGGCTCTGTACACTGAAGCTTTCTTT; CDR3aa: CASSDATGALYTEAFF; d_gene: TRBD1; v_gene: TRBV6-4; j_gene: TRBJ1-1
CDR3nt: TGTGCCAGCAGGGAAGGCTCGACAGGCCGGCTAATGATTAACGAGTATTTT; CDR3aa: CASREGSTGRLMINEYF; d_gene: NA; v_gene: TRBV2; j_gene: TRBJ2-3
CDR3nt: TGTGCCACCAGCCCCGGATACAATGAGCAGTTCTTC; CDR3aa: CATSPGYNEQFF; d_gene: NA; v_gene: TRBV15; j_gene: TRBJ2-1
CDR3nt: TGTGCCAGTAGTATCCCCACTGAAGCTTTCTTT; CDR3aa: CASSIPTEAFF; d_gene: NA; v_gene: TRBV19; j_gene: TRBJ1-1
CDR3nt: TGTGCCAGCAGCTTATCTCTAGGGGCCCGTACGCAGTATTTT; CDR3aa: CASSLSLGARTQYF; d_gene: NA; v_gene: TRBV7-2; j_gene: TRBJ2-3
CDR3nt: TGTGCCACCAGCAGAGACGGGGGTCGGAAGACCCAGTACTTC; CDR3aa: CATSRDGGRKTQYF; d_gene: NA; v_gene: TRBV15; j_gene: TRBJ2-5